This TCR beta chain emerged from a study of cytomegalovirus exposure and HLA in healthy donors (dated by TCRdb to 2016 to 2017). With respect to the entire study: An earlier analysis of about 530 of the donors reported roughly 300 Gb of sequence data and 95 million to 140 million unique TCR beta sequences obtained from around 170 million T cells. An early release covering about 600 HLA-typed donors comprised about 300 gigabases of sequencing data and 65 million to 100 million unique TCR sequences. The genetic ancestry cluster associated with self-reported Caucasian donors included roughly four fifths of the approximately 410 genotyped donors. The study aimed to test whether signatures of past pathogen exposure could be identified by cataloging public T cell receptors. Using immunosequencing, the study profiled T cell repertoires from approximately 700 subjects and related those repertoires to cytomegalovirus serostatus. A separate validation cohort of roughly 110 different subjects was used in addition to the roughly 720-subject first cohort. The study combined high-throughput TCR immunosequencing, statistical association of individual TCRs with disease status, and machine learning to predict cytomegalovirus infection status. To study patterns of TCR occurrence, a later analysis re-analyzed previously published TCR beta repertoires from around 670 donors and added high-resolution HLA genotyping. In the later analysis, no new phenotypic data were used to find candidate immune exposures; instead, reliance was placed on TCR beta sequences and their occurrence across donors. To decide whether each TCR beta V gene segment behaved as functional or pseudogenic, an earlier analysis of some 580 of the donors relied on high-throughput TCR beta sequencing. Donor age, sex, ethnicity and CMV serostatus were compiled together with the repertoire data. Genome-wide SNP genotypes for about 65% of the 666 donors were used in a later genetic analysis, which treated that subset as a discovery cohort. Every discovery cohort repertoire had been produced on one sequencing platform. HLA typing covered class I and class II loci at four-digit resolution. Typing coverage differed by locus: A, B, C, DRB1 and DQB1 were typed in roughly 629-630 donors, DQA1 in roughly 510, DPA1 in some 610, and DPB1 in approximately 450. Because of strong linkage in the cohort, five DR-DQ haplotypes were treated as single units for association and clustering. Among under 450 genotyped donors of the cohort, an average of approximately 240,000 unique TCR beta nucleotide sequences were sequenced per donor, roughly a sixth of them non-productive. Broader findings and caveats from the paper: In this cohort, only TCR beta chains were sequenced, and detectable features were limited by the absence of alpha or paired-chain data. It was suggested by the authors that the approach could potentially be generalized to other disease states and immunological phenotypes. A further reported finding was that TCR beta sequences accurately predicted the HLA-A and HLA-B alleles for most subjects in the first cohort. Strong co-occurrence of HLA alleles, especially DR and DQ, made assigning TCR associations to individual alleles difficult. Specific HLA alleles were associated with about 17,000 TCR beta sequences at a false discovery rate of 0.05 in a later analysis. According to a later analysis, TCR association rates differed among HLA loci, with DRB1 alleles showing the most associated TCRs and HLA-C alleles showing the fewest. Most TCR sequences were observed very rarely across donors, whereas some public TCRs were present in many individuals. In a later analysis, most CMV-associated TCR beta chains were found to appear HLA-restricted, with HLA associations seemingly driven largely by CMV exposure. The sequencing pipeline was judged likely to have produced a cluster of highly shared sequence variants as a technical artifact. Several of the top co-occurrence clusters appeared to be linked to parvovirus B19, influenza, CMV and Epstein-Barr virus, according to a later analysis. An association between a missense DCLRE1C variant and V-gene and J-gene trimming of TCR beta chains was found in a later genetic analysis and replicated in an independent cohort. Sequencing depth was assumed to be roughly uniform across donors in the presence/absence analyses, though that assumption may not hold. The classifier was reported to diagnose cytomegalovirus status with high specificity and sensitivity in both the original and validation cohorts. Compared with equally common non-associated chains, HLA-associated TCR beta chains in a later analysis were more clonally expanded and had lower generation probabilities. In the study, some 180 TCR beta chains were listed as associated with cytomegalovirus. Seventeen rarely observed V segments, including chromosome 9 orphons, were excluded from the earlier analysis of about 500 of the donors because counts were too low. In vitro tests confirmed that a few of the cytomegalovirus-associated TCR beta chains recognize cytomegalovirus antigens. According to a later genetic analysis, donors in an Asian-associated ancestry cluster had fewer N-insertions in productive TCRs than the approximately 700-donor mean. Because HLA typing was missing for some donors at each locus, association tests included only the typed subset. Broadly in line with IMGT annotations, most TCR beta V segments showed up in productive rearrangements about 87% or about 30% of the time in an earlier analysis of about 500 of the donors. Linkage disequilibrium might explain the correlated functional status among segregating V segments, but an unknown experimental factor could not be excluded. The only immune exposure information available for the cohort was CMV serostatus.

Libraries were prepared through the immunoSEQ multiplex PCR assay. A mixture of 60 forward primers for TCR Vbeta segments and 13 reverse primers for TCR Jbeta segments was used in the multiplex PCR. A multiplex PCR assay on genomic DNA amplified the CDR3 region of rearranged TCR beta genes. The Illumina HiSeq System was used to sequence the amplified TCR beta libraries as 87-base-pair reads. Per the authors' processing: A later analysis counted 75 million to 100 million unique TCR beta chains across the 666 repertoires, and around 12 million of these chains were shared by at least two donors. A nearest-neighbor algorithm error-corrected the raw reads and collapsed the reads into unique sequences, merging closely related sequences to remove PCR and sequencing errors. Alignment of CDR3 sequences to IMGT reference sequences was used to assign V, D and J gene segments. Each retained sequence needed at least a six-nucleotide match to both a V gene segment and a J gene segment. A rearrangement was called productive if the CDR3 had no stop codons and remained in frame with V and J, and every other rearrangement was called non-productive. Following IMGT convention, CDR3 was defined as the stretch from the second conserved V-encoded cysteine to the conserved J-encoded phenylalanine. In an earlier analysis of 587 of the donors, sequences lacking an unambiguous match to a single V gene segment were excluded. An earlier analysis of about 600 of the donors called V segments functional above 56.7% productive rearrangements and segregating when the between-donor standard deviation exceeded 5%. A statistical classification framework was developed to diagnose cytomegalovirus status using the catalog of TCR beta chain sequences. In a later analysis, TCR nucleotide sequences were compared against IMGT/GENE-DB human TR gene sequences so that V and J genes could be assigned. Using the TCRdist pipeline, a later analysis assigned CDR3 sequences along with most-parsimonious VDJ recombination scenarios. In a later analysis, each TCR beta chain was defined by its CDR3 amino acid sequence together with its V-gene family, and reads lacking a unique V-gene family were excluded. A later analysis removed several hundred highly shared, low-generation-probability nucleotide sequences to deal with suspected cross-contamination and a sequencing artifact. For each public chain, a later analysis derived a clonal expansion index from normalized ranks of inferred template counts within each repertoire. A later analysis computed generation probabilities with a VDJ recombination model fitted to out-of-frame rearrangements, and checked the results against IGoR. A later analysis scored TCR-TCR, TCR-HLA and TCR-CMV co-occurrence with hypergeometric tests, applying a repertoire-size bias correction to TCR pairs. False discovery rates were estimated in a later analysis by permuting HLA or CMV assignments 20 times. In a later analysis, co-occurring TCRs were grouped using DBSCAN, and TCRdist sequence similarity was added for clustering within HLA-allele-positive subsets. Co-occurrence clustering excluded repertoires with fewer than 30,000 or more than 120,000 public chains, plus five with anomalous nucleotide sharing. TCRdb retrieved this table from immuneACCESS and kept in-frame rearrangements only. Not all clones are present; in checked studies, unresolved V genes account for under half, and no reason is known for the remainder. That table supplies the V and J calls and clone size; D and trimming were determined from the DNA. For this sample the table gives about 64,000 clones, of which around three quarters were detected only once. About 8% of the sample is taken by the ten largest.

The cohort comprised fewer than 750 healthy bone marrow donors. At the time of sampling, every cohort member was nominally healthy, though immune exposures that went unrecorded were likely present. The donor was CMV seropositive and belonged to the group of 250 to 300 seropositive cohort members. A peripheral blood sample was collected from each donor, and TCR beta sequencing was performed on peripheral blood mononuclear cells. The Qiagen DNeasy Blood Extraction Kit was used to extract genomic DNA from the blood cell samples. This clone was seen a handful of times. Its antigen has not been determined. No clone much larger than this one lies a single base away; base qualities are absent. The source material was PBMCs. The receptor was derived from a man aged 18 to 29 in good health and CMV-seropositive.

The CDR3 region has the sequence CASSMVRQNSPLHF. In nucleotide form, the sequence is TGTGCCAGTAGTATGGTTCGCCAGAATTCACCCCTCCACTTT. This chain is built from TRBV19 and TRBJ1-6; no D gene can be assigned with confidence. From a lookup of the germline V gene (reference sequence), CDR1 and CDR2 are LNHDA and SQIVND. The CDR3, cysteine through phenylalanine, is 14 amino acids long. The only DNA kept is the CDR3, 42 bases in frame from the first base. V sheds 3 bases and J sheds 7 bases, leaving 10 bases between their ends.